One and the same sample provided the 32 T cell receptor beta chains below, sequenced in a study of blood T cell repertoires in COVID-19. This table comes from immunoSEQ multiplex PCR, and its TCRdb copy is limited to in-frame clones, with some not included. Counted here are around 150,000 clones, roughly 80% occurring once; the ten biggest clones make up less than 9.5%. Sequencing used peripheral blood. These receptors originate from a man aged 55 to 69 with acute or convalescent COVID-19.

This clone occurred a few times. J is TRBJ2-4 and V is TRBV5-6; 11 bases fit TRBD1. This CDR3 is 15 amino acids long. The junction had 6 bases not matched to a gene; V was cut back by 3 bases and J by 7 bases. From germline, CDR1 is SGHDT and CDR2 YYEEEE. CDR3 loop: CASSSGTGGRNIQYF. DNA of the CDR3: TGTGCCAGCAGCTCAGGGACAGGGGGTCGGAACATTCAGTACTTC.

This clone was found a few times. The CDR3 bases are TGCGCCAGCAGCCAAGTTGGCTGGACTGAAGCTTTCTTT. Translating gives CASSQVGWTEAFF. The V and J genes are TRBV4-1 and TRBJ1-1; D remains ambiguous. CDR3 length: 13 amino acids. Germline V gene sequence: CDR1 MGHRA, CDR2 YSYEKL. Between the trimmed V and J ends, which lost 1 base and 5 bases, there was a span of 8 bases.

This sequence joins TRBV6-2 or TRBV6-3 and TRBJ1-5; 7 nucleotides align to TRBD1. Germline V gene lookup returns CDR1 MNHEY and CDR2 SVGEGT. Losses at the gene ends were 5 bases for V and 5 bases for J; bases not matched to a gene: 3. The CDR3 sequence is 13 residues long. The CDR3 region is CASSSDRDQPQHF. The CDR3 nucleotides are TGTGCCAGCAGTAGTGACAGGGATCAGCCCCAGCATTTT.

Points on this clone: Its ends do not fully match the called genes, so a read error is possible. The rearrangement links TRBV5-8 to TRBJ2-2; D might be TRBD1 (5 bases). The CDR3 length is 15 residues. CDR1 and CDR2 (germline): SGHTS, YDEGEE. The CDR3, as DNA: TGTGCCAGCAGCTTGGCAGGGCCGAACCCCGGGGAGCTGTTTTTT. As protein: CASSLAGPNPGELFF.

This rearrangement joins TRBV18 to TRBJ2-7; 8 bases match TRBD2. The CDR3 covers 14 residues. Losses at the gene ends were 3 bases for V and 5 bases for J; bases not matched to a gene: 6. The germline V gene encodes CDR1 KGHSH and CDR2 LQKENI. The CDR3 loop reads CASSPSGGHHEQYF. CDR3 nucleotide sequence: TGTGCCAGCTCACCGAGCGGGGGTCATCACGAGCAGTACTTC.

The rearrangement joins TRBV2 to TRBJ1-1, with D tentatively TRBD1 (6 bases). Trimming removed 3 bases from V and 0 bases from J, with 11 bases in between. The germline gives CDR1 SNHLY, CDR2 FYNNEI. The CDR3 spans 15 residues. Here the CDR3 DNA reads TGTGCCAGCAGTGATTGGCAGGGGATGAACACTGAAGCTTTCTTT. Encoded protein: CASSDWQGMNTEAFF.

This chain joins TRBV18 and TRBJ2-1, with 8 bases aligning to TRBD2. Losses at the gene ends were 3 bases for V and 2 bases for J; bases not matched to a gene: 9. Per the germline V gene, CDR1 is KGHSH and CDR2 is LQKENI. The CDR3 sequence is 17 residues long. CDR3 protein: CASSPLGAGGPYNEQFF. The CDR3 bases are TGTGCCAGCTCACCCCTTGGGGCGGGGGGCCCCTACAATGAGCAGTTCTTC.

Regarding this clone: Other DNA sequences in the sample encode the same CDR3. The chain uses TRBV7-3 and TRBJ1-2; D gene ambiguous. CDR3 length: 14 amino acids. CDR1 SGHTA and CDR2 FQGTGA come from the germline V gene. Trimming took off 2 bases at V and 1 base at J, with 8 bases between the two ends. For the CDR3, the DNA is TGTGCCAGCAGCTTAGGCGGAAGTAACTATGGCTACACCTTC. Protein sequence: CASSLGGSNYGYTF.

This clone showed up just a few times. V and J are TRBV5-6 and TRBJ1-5, with 7 bases that match TRBD1. The germline V gene has CDR1 SGHDT and CDR2 YYEEEE. The CDR3 length is 15 residues. V gave up 2 bases and J gave up 0 bases; unmatched junction bases: 2. The DNA for the CDR3 is TGTGCCAGCAGCTTACAGGGGCCTAGCAATCAGCCCCAGCATTTT. It is translated as CASSLQGPSNQPQHF.

This clone has only a few counts. The chain joins TRBV18 to TRBJ1-5, with TRBD1 matching over 12 bases. This CDR3 comprises 17 residues. J lost 1 base, V lost 5 bases, and 6 bases had no gene match. Germline V gene lookup returns CDR1 KGHSH and CDR2 LQKENI. CDR3 sequence: CASSSGTGGLSNQPQHF. Here the CDR3 DNA reads TGTGCCAGCTCATCCGGGACAGGGGGCTTGAGCAATCAGCCCCAGCATTTT.

The chain joins TRBV6-6 to TRBJ1-4; possible D gene TRBD1, 6 bases. Germline CDR1 and CDR2: MNHNY and SVGAGI (reference sequence). V lost 2 bases, J lost 8 bases, and 12 bases lay in between. The CDR3 is made up of 14 amino acids. The CDR3 sequence is CASSYGRGEEKLFF. The CDR3 DNA follows: TGTGCCAGCAGTTACGGCAGGGGTGAAGAAAAACTGTTTTTT.

The CDR3 spells CASSPLPGANEKLFF. For the CDR3, the DNA is TGTGCCAGCTCTCCTCTCCCAGGGGCTAATGAAAAACTGTTTTTT. This rearrangement joins TRBV5-4 to TRBJ1-4, with D tentatively TRBD1 (6 bases). The germline V and J ends were trimmed by 7 bases and 3 bases, with 16 bases remaining between them. The CDR3 is 15 amino acids. CDR1 and CDR2 from the germline V gene are SGHNT and YYREEE (reference sequence).

The CDR3 reads CASSDPGKEYTEAFF. In DNA form, the CDR3 reads TGTGCCAGCAGCGACCCAGGGAAGGAGTACACTGAAGCTTTCTTT. This chain links TRBV2 with TRBJ1-1; D is perhaps TRBD1 (5 bases). The CDR3 covers 15 residues. Trimming removed 6 bases at V and 3 bases at J, with 17 bases between. From germline, CDR1 is SNHLY and CDR2 FYNNEI.

On this clone: A read error may account for a junction end that differs from germline. The rearrangement joins TRBV15 to TRBJ2-7; perhaps TRBD2 as D (5 bases). The CDR3 is 13 residues long. Germline V CDR1 and CDR2: LNHNV, YYDKDF (reference sequence). CDR3 in DNA: TGTGCCACCAGCAGAGAACCCCTGACCGAGCGGAACTTC. Residues: CATSREPLTERNF.

The sample holds one count of this clone. The chain has TRBV5-1 and TRBJ2-7; TRBD1 might be the D (5 bases). This CDR3 contains 16 residues. Trimming took off 1 base at V and 1 base at J, with 15 bases between the two ends. Germline CDR1 and CDR2: SGHRS and YFSETQ. CDR3 in amino acids: CASSLSSGMQSYEQYF. CDR3 nucleotides: TGCGCCAGCAGCTTGAGTTCAGGGATGCAATCCTACGAGCAGTACTTC. Supplemented by reference TRBV5-1 and TRBJ2-7, the full variable domain reads KAGVTQTPRYLIKTRGQQVTLSCSPISGHRSVSWYQQTPGQGLQFLFEYFSETQRNKGNFPGRFSGRQFSNSRSEMNVSTLELGDSALYLCASSLSSGMQSYEQYFGPGTRLTVT.

The table lists this clone with many counts. The same CDR3 is also encoded by other DNA sequences in this sample. The chain recombines TRBV6-5 with TRBJ2-2; a weak D match, TRBD1 (5 bases). The V end was cut by 2 bases, the J end by 4 bases, with 8 bases between. This CDR3 region has 14 residues. Germline CDR1 reads MNHEY; CDR2 reads SVGAGI. The CDR3 DNA is TGTGCCAGCAGTTACAGGGGCGGCACCGGGGAGCTGTTTTTT. This gives the protein CASSYRGGTGELFF.

This chain uses TRBV9 with TRBJ1-3; D gene unclear. The CDR3 spans 16 residues. The V gene's germline CDR1 is SGDLS and CDR2 YYNGEE. V gave up 0 bases and J gave up 2 bases, with 12 bases separating them. The DNA of the CDR3 is TGTGCCAGCAGCGTAGATGTCGGGTCTGCTGGAAACACCATATATTTT. It encodes CASSVDVGSAGNTIYF. The full variable domain, in which reference TRBV9 and TRBJ1-3 provide the parts outside the CDR3, is DSGVTQTPKHLITATGQRVTLRCSPRSGDLSVYWYQQSLDQGLQFLIQYYNGEERAKGNILERFSAQQFPDLHSELNLSSLELGDSALYFCASSVDVGSAGNTIYFGEGSWLTVV.

This clone was observed a single time. V usage is TRBV7-2 and J usage is TRBJ2-7, with a possible D match to TRBD1 (6 bases). In germline, CDR1 is SGHTA, CDR2 FQGNSA. V was shortened by 5 bases and J by 3 bases, with 17 bases between the two germline ends. The CDR3 runs 15 residues. The CDR3 DNA is TGTGCCAGCAGCCACGACCTGGGGGCTTTCTACGAGCAGTACTTC. Translating it yields CASSHDLGAFYEQYF. Full variable domain (outside the CDR3, taken from reference TRBV7-2 and TRBJ2-7): GAGVSQSPSNKVTEKGKDVELRCDPISGHTALYWYRQSLGQGLEFLIYFQGNSAPDKSGLPSDRFSAERTGGSVSTLTIQRTQQEDSAVYLCASSHDLGAFYEQYFGPGTRLTVT.

The rearrangement links TRBV10-3 to TRBJ1-5; 7 bases are a match to TRBD1. Germline trimming cut 5 bases from V and 0 bases from J; bases unmatched to any gene: 7. The CDR3 runs to 16 residues. CDR1 ENHRY and CDR2 SYGVKD come from the germline V gene. The CDR3 region is CAISTHRGPSNQPQHF. The CDR3 bases are TGTGCCATCAGTACTCACAGGGGACCTAGCAATCAGCCCCAGCATTTT.

The J gene is TRBJ2-2, the V gene TRBV19; 8 bases are a match to TRBD1. Germline CDR1 is LNHDA and CDR2 is SQIVND (reference sequence). V trimming: 6 bases; J trimming: 4 bases; junction bases outside the gene matches: 13. The CDR3 is made up of 17 amino acids. The CDR3 bases are TGTGCCAGTAGAAGGACATCGAACAGGGGGTCCACCGGGGAGCTGTTTTTT. Encoded protein: CASRRTSNRGSTGELFF.

The chain has TRBV9 and TRBJ2-7, with 9 bases aligning to TRBD1. Germline V gene sequence: CDR1 SGDLS, CDR2 YYNGEE. This CDR3 region has 15 residues. Trimming cost V 3 bases and J 3 bases; bases outside gene matches: 7. The CDR3 sequence is CASSDPGQGNYEQYF. CDR3 sequence (DNA): TGTGCCAGCAGCGACCCCGGACAGGGGAACTACGAGCAGTACTTC. Using reference TRBV9 and TRBJ2-7 for the parts outside the CDR3, the full variable domain is DSGVTQTPKHLITATGQRVTLRCSPRSGDLSVYWYQQSLDQGLQFLIQYYNGEERAKGNILERFSAQQFPDLHSELNLSSLELGDSALYFCASSDPGQGNYEQYFGPGTRLTVT.

The CDR3 bases are TGTGCCAGTAGTATACTCGGCGGAGAGACCCAGTACTTC. Translating it yields CASSILGGETQYF. The rearrangement links TRBV19 to TRBJ2-5; no clear D gene. From germline, CDR1 is LNHDA and CDR2 SQIVND (reference sequence). The CDR3 extends over 13 amino acids. The germline V and J ends were trimmed by 2 bases and 4 bases, with 8 bases remaining between them.

On this clone: Germline is not matched at one junction end, which may reflect a read error. The V call is TRBV7-3, the J call TRBJ1-1, with D uncertain. The CDR3 consists of 13 residues. Germline values: CDR1 SGHTA, CDR2 FQGTGA. DNA for the CDR3: TGTGCCAGCAGTTCTCAGTCGAACACTAAAGCTTTCTTT. Its translation is CASSSQSNTKAFF.

The CDR3 region is CASSLENRGTGGYTF. The DNA of the CDR3 is TGTGCCAGCAGCTTGGAAAACAGGGGGACAGGGGGCTACACCTTC. The genes are TRBV5-4 and TRBJ1-2; 9 positions match TRBD1. Germline-derived CDR1 and CDR2 are SGHNT and YYREEE (reference sequence). V shed 0 bases, J shed 8 bases, and the junction held 8 bases outside the gene matches. This CDR3 contains 15 residues.

The V gene is TRBV24-1, the J gene TRBJ2-2; tentatively, D is TRBD2 (5 bases). CDR3 length: 14 residues. V was cut by 8 bases and J by 0 bases, with 9 bases left in between. Germline CDR1 and CDR2: KGHDR and SFDVKD. The DNA for the CDR3 is TGTGCCACCACGACGGGGACGAACACCGGGGAGCTGTTTTTT. Residues: CATTTGTNTGELFF.

Of note for this clone: The same CDR3 is also encoded by other DNA sequences in this sample. The V call is TRBV12-3 or TRBV12-4, the J call TRBJ1-2; TRBD1 is a possible D gene (5 bases). The germline V and J ends were trimmed by 5 bases and 3 bases, with 10 bases remaining between them. This CDR3 comprises 13 residues. The CDR3 coding sequence is TGTGCCAGCAGTCGGGACTCCTACTATGGCTACACCTTC. It codes for CASSRDSYYGYTF.

J is TRBJ1-2 and V is TRBV7-2; possible D gene TRBD1, 5 bases. Germline-derived CDR1 and CDR2 are SGHTA and FQGNSA. V lost 6 bases and J lost 4, with 15 bases in between. The CDR3 totals 14 residues. CDR3: CASRFGGDPYGYTF. CDR3 DNA: TGTGCCAGCAGGTTCGGGGGGGATCCCTATGGCTACACCTTC.

This sequence joins TRBV7-9 and TRBJ1-5; D gene uncertain. CDR3 length equals 13 residues. Trimming stripped 3 bases from V and 9 bases from J, with 12 bases between. The germline V gene has CDR1 SEHNR and CDR2 FQNEAQ (reference sequence). CDR3 in DNA: TGTGCCAGCAGCTTCGACGGGATGGGGCCCCAGCATTTT. This translates into CASSFDGMGPQHF.

This CDR3 is CASSFDQGRQPQHF. The DNA for the CDR3 is TGTGCCAGCAGCTTCGATCAGGGGCGCCAGCCCCAGCATTTT. This chain links TRBV7-2 with TRBJ1-5; possibly TRBD1 for D (6 bases). The V and J ends lost 3 bases and 7 bases respectively, with 13 bases between them. This CDR3 is 14 amino acids long. CDR1 SGHTA and CDR2 FQGNSA come from the germline V gene.

V usage is TRBV7-9 and J usage is TRBJ1-2, with TRBD1 identical over 9 bases. V shed 5 bases and J 8 bases; nucleotides not matched to a gene: 9. This CDR3 has 14 residues. Germline V gives CDR1 SEHNR, CDR2 FQNEAQ (reference sequence). In DNA, the CDR3 is TGTGCCAGCAGCCGCTCTTGGGACAGGGAAGGCTACACCTTC. Its protein product is CASSRSWDREGYTF.

The genes are TRBV28 and TRBJ2-6; D remains ambiguous. Germline V lookup: CDR1 MDHEN, CDR2 SYDVKM. The CDR3 contains 15 residues. V lost 6 bases to trimming and J lost 0 bases, with 9 bases between them. CDR3 nucleotide sequence: TGTGCCAGCAGCTCCCGTAGCTCTGGGGCCAACGTCCTGACTTTC. This gives the protein CASSSRSSGANVLTF.

The chain joins TRBV12-3 or TRBV12-4 to TRBJ2-7, with D possibly matching TRBD1 (6 bases). This CDR3 contains 13 residues. V dropped 3 bases and J dropped 6 bases, with 12 bases sitting between them. The CDR3 DNA sequence: TGTGCCAGCAGTTTCATAAAGGGGGTCGAGCAGTACTTC. Its translation: CASSFIKGVEQYF.